This T cell receptor (beta chain) was sequenced in a study of blood T cell repertoires in COVID-19. Profiled with immunoSEQ multiplex PCR; TCRdb holds only in-frame clones, not every one. In the table there are 200,000 to 250,000 clones, around nine tenths of which are singletons. V lost 1 base, J lost 5 bases, and 10 bases stayed unmatched. Germline V gene lookup returns CDR1 SGHVS and CDR2 FQNEAQ. There are 17 residues in the CDR3. This TCR came from a woman aged 18-30 years who had recovered from COVID-19. Material: peripheral blood. V is TRBV7-8 and J is TRBJ1-5, with 8 positions matching TRBD1. The CDR3 DNA reads as TGTGCCAGCAGCTTAGGGGGTGGGACAGGATCTTATCAGCCCCAGCATTTT. This translates into CASSLGGGTGSYQPQHF.